This TCR beta chain was captured by sequencing in a study of T cell repertoires in cytomegalovirus infection. This clonotype was seen repeatedly, ten times or more. TCRdb fed the reads into MiXCR, producing one record per CDR3 protein. This table has roughly 500,000 distinct CDR3 sequences, 10% to 12% appearing once. Germline loops: CDR1 MNHNS, CDR2 SASEGT. Trimming removed 0 bases from V and 2 bases from J, with 14 bases in between. This CDR3 has 17 amino acids. The sequence derives from a human donor in good health (CMV status not recorded). Some clones in this sample may be carry-over from other donors' samples. Sequenced material: PBMCs. The chain couples TRBV6-1 to TRBJ2-1; D not certain. In DNA, the CDR3 is TGTGCCAGCAGTGAAGCCATCGGGCTCCCTGCCTACAATGAGCAGTTCTTC. It is translated as CASSEAIGLPAYNEQFF.